One sample yielded the 20 T cell receptor beta chains listed below, sequenced in a study of T cells in Graves' hyperthyroidism and ophthalmopathy (dated by TCRdb to the late 2010s). Library construction relied on multiplex PCR. Sequencer: Illumina HiSeq 2000. The TCR beta CDR3 regions were amplified from the RNA transcripts. The TCR CDR3 was subjected to a first round of RT-PCR using the HTBI primer set and the Qiagen OneStep RT-PCR kit. TCRdb reprocessing: public reads trimmed at Q25 with fastp, clones called with MiXCR, in-frame beta chains kept. Rows with one shared CDR3 protein collapse into an entry with the most common genes and DNA. The sample table records 400,000 or so distinct CDR3 sequences; about 14% of these occur just once. The ten largest clones take up around a fifth of the sample. The sequenced sample was blood. The receptors were gathered from a woman between 25 and 40 years old with Graves' ophthalmopathy.

CDR3 amino acids: CSVRLAGVETQYF. For the CDR3, the DNA is TGCAGCGTTCGCCTAGCGGGAGTAGAGACCCAGTACTTC. The gene calls are TRBV29-1 and TRBJ2-5; TRBD2 aligns across 10 bases. Germline loops: CDR1 SQVTM, CDR2 ANQGSEA. The CDR3 consists of 13 residues. The J segment lost 4 bases and the V segment lost 5 bases, leaving 4 bases of the junction unmatched.

This sequence joins TRBV5-4 and TRBJ1-6, with 7 bases that match TRBD1. The CDR3 has 14 amino acids. V dropped 4 bases and J dropped 13; count of bases not matched to a gene: 11. Germline V gene lookup returns CDR1 SGHNT and CDR2 YYREEE (reference sequence). CDR3 amino acids: CASSPRSGQVPLHF. The CDR3 bases are TGTGCCAGCAGCCCACGCTCCGGACAGGTCCCCCTCCACTTT.

V is TRBV5-8 and J is TRBJ2-7; 9 bases align to TRBD1. This CDR3 has 15 amino acids. With 2 bases clipped from V and 7 bases from J, the junction kept 10 bases outside the gene matches. Germline V gene lookup returns CDR1 SGHTS and CDR2 YDEGEE. CDR3 nucleotide sequence: TGTGCCAGCAGCTTTGGGACAGGGTACTACAATGAGCAGTACTTC. Translating gives CASSFGTGYYNEQYF.

At least ten counts were recorded for this clonotype. V usage is TRBV30 and J usage is TRBJ1-1; no firm D call. The CDR3 has 9 residues. Germline values: CDR1 GTSNPN, CDR2 SVGIG (reference sequence). CDR3 sequence (DNA): TGTGATTTGAACACTGAAGCTTTCTTT. Protein product: CDLNTEAFF.

There are many counts of this clonotype. The rearrangement joins TRBV12-3 or TRBV12-4 to TRBJ1-1; 9 positions match TRBD1. The ends lost 6 bases at V and 2 bases at J; junction bases unmatched: 10. The length of the CDR3 is 16 residues. CDR3 in amino acids: CASRTGGLLRNTEAFF. Written as DNA, the CDR3 is TGTGCCAGCAGAACAGGGGGCTTGTTGAGAAACACTGAAGCTTTCTTT.

This clonotype was detected many times. V usage is TRBV28 and J usage is TRBJ2-2, with 8 bases matching TRBD1. Germline values: CDR1 MDHEN, CDR2 SYDVKM. This CDR3 region has 17 residues. Unmatched junction bases numbered 12, after V lost 5 bases and J lost 4 bases. The CDR3, as DNA: TGTGCCAGCAGTCCAATAGACCAGGGGGCCGGCACCGGGGAGCTGTTTTTT. Residues: CASSPIDQGAGTGELFF.

This clonotype has more than one count but fewer than ten. V usage is TRBV15 and J usage is TRBJ1-2; D is unclear. From germline, CDR1 is LNHNV and CDR2 YYDKDF (reference sequence). Trimming took 8 bases from V and 2 from J, leaving 15 bases between them. This CDR3 contains 14 residues. The CDR3, as DNA: TGTGCCACCCGAGGGCAGTTCCCAAACTATGGCTACACCTTC. As protein: CATRGQFPNYGYTF.

This clonotype was recorded at least ten times. The rearrangement links TRBV20-1 to TRBJ1-6, with 8 bases lining up with TRBD1. With V trimmed by 2 bases and J by 9 bases, 6 bases remained unmatched. CDR3 length: 14 amino acids. The germline gives CDR1 DFQATT, CDR2 SNEGSKA (reference sequence). CDR3 protein: CSARLQGGTSPLHF. The DNA for the CDR3 is TGCAGTGCTAGATTACAGGGGGGAACTTCACCCCTCCACTTT.

This clonotype has a handful of counts. The chain combines TRBV18 with TRBJ1-1; D is perhaps TRBD1 (6 bases). CDR1 KGHSH and CDR2 LQKENI come from the germline V gene. The V end lost 3 bases, the J end lost 1 base, and 15 bases lay between the germline ends. The CDR3 has 16 residues. The CDR3 here is CASSPLDRPRNTEAFF. CDR3 coding DNA: TGTGCCAGCTCACCCTTGGACAGACCCAGGAACACTGAAGCTTTCTTT.

This clonotype was found many times. This sequence joins TRBV28 and TRBJ1-4; 8 bases fit TRBD1. CDR3 length equals 13 residues. V dropped 6 bases and J dropped 6; count of bases not matched to a gene: 3. CDR1 is MDHEN and CDR2 is SYDVKM in the germline V gene. DNA of the CDR3: TGTGCCAGCAGCTACAGGGGGGATGAAAAACTGTTTTTT. Translated, it gives CASSYRGDEKLFF.

This clonotype was detected many times. The V and J genes are TRBV6-1 and TRBJ2-7; D possibly matches TRBD1 or TRBD2 (5 bases each). The CDR3 runs 13 residues. CDR1 and CDR2 (germline): MNHNS, SASEGT. Trimming stripped 9 bases from V and 2 bases from J, with 14 bases between. CDR3 in amino acids: CASIRDGTYEQYF. The CDR3 DNA follows: TGTGCCAGTATCCGGGACGGCACCTACGAGCAGTACTTC.

This clonotype turned up a few times. V gene TRBV6-1 combines with J gene TRBJ2-1, with D possibly TRBD1 on 6 matching bases. Germline lookup yields CDR1 MNHNS and CDR2 SASEGT. Trimming took 8 bases from V and 4 from J, leaving 15 bases between them. CDR3 length equals 14 residues. The chain's CDR3 is CASGRDTLYNEQFF. The CDR3, as DNA: TGTGCCAGCGGCCGGGACACCCTTTACAATGAGCAGTTCTTC.

The CDR3 sequence: CASSSPGLAGAKDTQYF. DNA for the CDR3: TGTGCCAGCAGTTCCCCGGGACTAGCGGGGGCGAAAGATACGCAGTATTTT. The J gene is TRBJ2-3, the V gene TRBV11-2, with 14 bases aligning to TRBD2. There are 17 residues in the CDR3. Trimming removed 6 bases from V and 5 bases from J; junction bases left unmatched: 10. CDR1 and CDR2 (germline): SGHAT, FQNNGV.

The V call is TRBV2, the J call TRBJ2-7; tentative D call: TRBD2 (5 bases). Germline CDR1 SNHLY, CDR2 FYNNEI. The CDR3 contains 14 residues. The V end lost 4 bases, the J end lost 6 bases, and 16 bases lay between the germline ends. The CDR3 reads CASSALVSGGEQYF. The CDR3 DNA sequence: TGTGCCAGCAGTGCACTAGTTTCAGGCGGCGAGCAGTACTTC.

This clonotype showed up many times. The chain is built from TRBV12-3 or TRBV12-4 and TRBJ1-1; 7 bases are shared with TRBD1. The CDR3 covers 12 residues. V lost 4 bases and J lost 6; bases outside the gene matches: 2. The CDR3 sequence is CASSSDRAEAFF. The DNA of the CDR3 is TGTGCCAGCAGTTCAGACAGGGCTGAAGCTTTCTTT.

This clonotype showed up many times. The rearrangement joins TRBV20-1 to TRBJ2-7, with D unclear. The CDR3 has 15 amino acids. V lost 3 bases to trimming and J lost 6 bases, with 21 bases between them. In germline, CDR1 is DFQATT, CDR2 SNEGSKA (reference sequence). CDR3 residues: CSASHRPGSSSEQYF. CDR3 DNA sequence: TGCAGTGCTAGCCACCGTCCAGGATCGTCTAGCGAGCAGTACTTC.

This clonotype was counted many times. The chain joins TRBV2 to TRBJ2-1; 9 positions match TRBD2. The J segment lost 3 bases and the V segment lost 2 bases, leaving 2 bases of the junction unmatched. This CDR3 region has 15 residues. Germline V gene sequence: CDR1 SNHLY, CDR2 FYNNEI. The CDR3 is CASSELAGNYNEQFF. CDR3 coding DNA: TGTGCCAGCAGTGAACTAGCGGGGAACTACAATGAGCAGTTCTTC.

This clonotype was seen ten or more times. The gene calls are TRBV3-1 and TRBJ2-7; tentatively, D is TRBD1 (6 bases). Germline V lookup: CDR1 LGHDT, CDR2 YNNKEL (reference sequence). This CDR3 region has 17 residues. Trimming removed 2 bases at V and 3 bases at J, with 20 bases between. The DNA for the CDR3 is TGTGCCAGCAGCCAATCGGAAACTCGGGACAAACACTACGAGCAGTACTTC. Its protein is CASSQSETRDKHYEQYF.

This clonotype was seen at least ten times. The gene calls are TRBV12-3 or TRBV12-4 and TRBJ1-5; TRBD1 matches at 8 bases. With 6 bases clipped from V and 1 base from J, the junction kept 11 bases outside the gene matches. CDR3 length: 17 amino acids. CDR3 in DNA: TGTGCCAGCAGGAAGAACCTGGGACAGGCGAGCAATCAGCCCCAGCATTTT. As protein: CASRKNLGQASNQPQHF.

This clonotype came up many times. The chain combines TRBV7-3 with TRBJ1-1, with a weak D call TRBD1 (5 bases). From germline, CDR1 is SGHTA and CDR2 FQGTGA. The CDR3 has 15 amino acids. With 1 base removed from V and 1 base from J, the gap between germline ends came to 10 bases. The DNA for the CDR3 is TGTGCCAGCAGCTTAAGGCAGGGCGGGAACACTGAAGCTTTCTTT. Its translation is CASSLRQGGNTEAFF.